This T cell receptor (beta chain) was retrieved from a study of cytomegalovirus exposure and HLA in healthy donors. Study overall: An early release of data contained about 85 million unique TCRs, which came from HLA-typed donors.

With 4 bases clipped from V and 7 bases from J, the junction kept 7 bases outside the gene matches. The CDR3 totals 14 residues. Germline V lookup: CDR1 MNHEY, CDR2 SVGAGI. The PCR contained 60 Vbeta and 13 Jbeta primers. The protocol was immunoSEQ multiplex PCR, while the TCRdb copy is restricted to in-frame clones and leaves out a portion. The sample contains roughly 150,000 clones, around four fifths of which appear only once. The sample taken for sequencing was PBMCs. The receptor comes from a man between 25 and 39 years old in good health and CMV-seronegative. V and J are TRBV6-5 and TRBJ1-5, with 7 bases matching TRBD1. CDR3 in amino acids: CASSSSQGRQPQHF. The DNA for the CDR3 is TGTGCCAGCAGTTCCTCACAGGGGAGACAGCCCCAGCATTTT.